This entry describes one T cell receptor beta chain. The sample belongs to a study of early T cells in non-severe SARS-CoV-2 infection. The CDR3 consists of 13 residues. Germline lookup yields CDR1 WSHSY and CDR2 SAAADI. V shed 8 bases, J shed 4 bases, and the junction held 5 bases outside the gene matches. TCRdb redid the calling of the 5' RACE reads with MiXCR, one entry per CDR3 protein. The data contain more than 85,000 distinct CDR3 sequences, 10% to 15% of them singletons. This receptor was obtained from an adult who was a healthcare worker with PCR-confirmed SARS-CoV-2 infection or an uninfected control (not recorded which). The chain is built from TRBV10-2 and TRBJ2-3; TRBD2 agrees at 8 bases. The source was whole blood, collected at baseline. The CDR3 here is CASGGLVADTQYF. The CDR3 region has the DNA TGCGCCAGCGGGGGACTAGTCGCAGATACGCAGTATTTT.